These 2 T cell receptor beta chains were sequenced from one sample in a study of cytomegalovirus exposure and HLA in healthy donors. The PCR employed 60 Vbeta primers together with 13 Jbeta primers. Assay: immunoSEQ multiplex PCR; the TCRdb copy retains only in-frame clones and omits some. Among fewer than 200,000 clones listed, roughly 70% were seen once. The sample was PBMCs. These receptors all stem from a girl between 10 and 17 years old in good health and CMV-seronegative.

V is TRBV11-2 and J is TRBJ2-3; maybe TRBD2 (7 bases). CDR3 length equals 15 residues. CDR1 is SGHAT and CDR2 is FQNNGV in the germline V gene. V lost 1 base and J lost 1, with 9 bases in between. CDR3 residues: CASSLGGGGTDTQYF. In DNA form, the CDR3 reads TGTGCCAGCAGCTTAGGGGGGGGCGGCACAGATACGCAGTATTTT. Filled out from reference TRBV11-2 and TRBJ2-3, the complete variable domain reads EAGVAQSPRYKIIEKRQSVAFWCNPISGHATLYWYQQILGQGPKLLIQFQNNGVVDDSQLPKDRFSAERLKGVDSTLKIQPAKLEDSAVYLCASSLGGGGTDTQYFGPGTRLTVL.

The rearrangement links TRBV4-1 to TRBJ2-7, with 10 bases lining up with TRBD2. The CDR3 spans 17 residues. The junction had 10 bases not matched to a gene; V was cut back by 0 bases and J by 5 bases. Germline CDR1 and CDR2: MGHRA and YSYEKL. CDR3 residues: CASSQDEGASGGNEQYF. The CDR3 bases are TGCGCCAGCAGCCAAGACGAAGGGGCTAGCGGGGGAAACGAGCAGTACTTC.